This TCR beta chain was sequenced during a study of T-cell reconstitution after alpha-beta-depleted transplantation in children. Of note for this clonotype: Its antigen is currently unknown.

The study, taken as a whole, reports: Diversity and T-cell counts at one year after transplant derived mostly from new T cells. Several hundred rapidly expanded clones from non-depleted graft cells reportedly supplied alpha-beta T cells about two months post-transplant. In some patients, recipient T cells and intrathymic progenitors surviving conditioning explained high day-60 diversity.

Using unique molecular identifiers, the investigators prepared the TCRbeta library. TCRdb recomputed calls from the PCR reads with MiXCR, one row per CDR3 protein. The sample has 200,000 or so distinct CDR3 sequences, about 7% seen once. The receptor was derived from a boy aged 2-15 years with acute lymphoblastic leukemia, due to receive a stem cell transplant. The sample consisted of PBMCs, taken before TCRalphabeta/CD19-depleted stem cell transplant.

The CDR3 DNA sequence: TGCAGCGTTGAAATTTACGTCCTGGGACAGGGATTCACTGAAGCTTTCTTT. This translates into CSVEIYVLGQGFTEAFF. V is TRBV29-1 and J is TRBJ1-1, with 9 bases fitting TRBD1. Germline loops: CDR1 SQVTM, CDR2 ANQGSEA. The junction had 14 bases not matched to a gene; V was cut back by 2 bases and J by 4 bases. This CDR3 has 17 residues.